A selection of T cell receptor beta chains follows, all from one sample in a study of identical twins. Using its own MiXCR run on the 5' RACE reads, TCRdb lists one record per CDR3 protein. The table has fewer than 650,000 distinct CDR3 sequences, 7.1% seen once; the top ten hold 1.5% to 2%. These data were also reused for a study on yellow fever vaccine responses in identical twins.

Input material: PBMCs. Source of these receptors: a woman between 18 and 30 years old in good health. The CDR3 runs from the conserved cysteine through the conserved F or W. The order of the fields is V gene, D gene, J gene, clone size, CDR3 DNA, CDR3 protein. D genes are given only for firm matches. Not all rows give a size; the values are once, few, many and, for expanded clones, a class.

TRBV10-3	TRBD2	TRBJ2-2	.	TGTGCCATCAGTGAGTCGGGGGGGATGAACACCGGGGAGCTGTTTTTT	CAISESGGMNTGELFF
TRBV29-1	.	TRBJ1-1	few	TGCAGCGTTTTGATTGGACTGAACACTGAAGCTTTCTTT	CSVLIGLNTEAFF
TRBV29-1	TRBD1	TRBJ1-1	few	TGCAGCGCTTCACAGGGGGTGGCTGAAGCTTTCTTT	CSASQGVAEAFF
TRBV10-3	TRBD2	TRBJ2-1	many	TGTGCCATCAGGGGTAGCGGGGGTATCTACAATGAGCAGTTCTTC	CAIRGSGGIYNEQFF
TRBV7-2	TRBD1	TRBJ1-1	many	TGTGCCAGCAGCTCCGCAGGACAGGGGCCAAACACTGAAGCTTTCTTT	CASSSAGQGPNTEAFF
TRBV5-5	.	TRBJ2-3	many	TGTGCCAGCAGCCGGCTGGACAGCCCTAGCACAGATACGCAGTATTTT	CASSRLDSPSTDTQYF
TRBV5-1	TRBD1	TRBJ1-2	many	TGCGCCAGCAGCTTGGACAGGGGCCTCTATGGCTACACCTTC	CASSLDRGLYGYTF
TRBV14	TRBD2	TRBJ2-3	.	TGTGCCAGCAGCCAGGAATGGACTAGCGGGAGGAGTTCAGATACGCAGTATTTT	CASSQEWTSGRSSDTQYF
TRBV6-5	.	TRBJ1-2	few	TGTGCCAGCAGTTACTCAGGAGCTTTCAATAGCCGAAAGAACTATGGCTACACCTTC	CASSYSGAFNSRKNYGYTF
TRBV12-3/TRBV12-4	TRBD1	TRBJ1-5	few	TGTGCCAGCAGTCGACAGGGTACCAATCAGCCCCAGCATTTT	CASSRQGTNQPQHF
TRBV10-3	.	TRBJ1-5	.	TGTGCATCGGGGGGTTATAGCAATCAGCCCCAGCATTTT	CASGGYSNQPQHF
TRBV12-3/TRBV12-4	TRBD1	TRBJ1-1	many	TGTGCCAGCAGTAGACAGGGAGACATGAACACTGAAGCTTTCTTT	CASSRQGDMNTEAFF
TRBV7-2	.	TRBJ2-7	few	TGTGCCAGCAGCTTCGCCCAAACCTACGAGCAGTACTTC	CASSFAQTYEQYF
TRBV5-1	.	TRBJ2-1	few	TGCGCCAGCATGGGTCAGGCGCAGTACAATGAGCAGTTCTTC	CASMGQAQYNEQFF
TRBV12-3/TRBV12-4	.	TRBJ1-2	.	TGTGCCAGCAGTTTGGGGTCAGGATACTATGGCTACACCTTC	CASSLGSGYYGYTF
TRBV11-2	.	TRBJ2-6	few	TGTGCCAGCAGCTTAGTGAGTCCAGGGGAGTCTGGGGCCAACGTCCTGACTTTC	CASSLVSPGESGANVLTF
TRBV5-1	TRBD2	TRBJ2-1	many	TGCGCCAGCAACCTCCTAGCGGGGGCCCGCCACAATGAGCAGTTCTTC	CASNLLAGARHNEQFF
TRBV11-1	.	TRBJ2-1	many	TGTGCCAGCAGCCCCCTGGCTGGGGTCTACAATGAGCAGTTCTTC	CASSPLAGVYNEQFF
TRBV5-1	.	TRBJ1-5	few	TGCGCCAGCAGCTTGGCCCCGACTGAGAATCAGCCCCAGCATTTT	CASSLAPTENQPQHF
TRBV29-1	.	TRBJ2-2	many	TGCAGCGTTGACCCACCGGACACATCAGCGAACACCGGGGAGCTGTTTTTT	CSVDPPDTSANTGELFF
TRBV12-3/TRBV12-4	TRBD2	TRBJ2-1	.	TGTGCCAGCAGTTTCCTGACTAGCGGGAAGGATGAGCAGTTCTTC	CASSFLTSGKDEQFF
TRBV20-1	TRBD1	TRBJ2-5	.	TGCAGTGCTCGTACAGGGGGGAGGACCCAGTACTTC	CSARTGGRTQYF
TRBV5-1	TRBD1	TRBJ1-1	many	TGCGCCAGCAGCGGCAAGAGGGACAGGGCTAACACTGAAGCTTTCTTT	CASSGKRDRANTEAFF
TRBV7-8	.	TRBJ1-3	.	TGTGCCAGCAGCTTAGGCAGGGAGGCGAACTCTGGAAACACCATATATTTT	CASSLGREANSGNTIYF
TRBV15	.	TRBJ2-5	few	TGTGCCACCATGGGAACGTTTCAAGAGACCCAGTACTTC	CATMGTFQETQYF
TRBV24-1	.	TRBJ2-5	.	TGTGCCACCAGCCCGGGGATTTCGGAGACCCAGTACTTC	CATSPGISETQYF
TRBV12-3/TRBV12-4	.	TRBJ2-7	few	TGTGCCAGCAGTCTAAGACAGCGGACTACCTACGAGCAGTACTTC	CASSLRQRTTYEQYF
TRBV25-1	.	TRBJ2-5	.	TGTGCCAGCAGTGGGTGGGACACCATCCAAGAGACCCAGTACTTC	CASSGWDTIQETQYF
TRBV29-1	.	TRBJ1-1	few	TGCAGCGTTGTCGGGGAATTGGGCACTGAAGCTTTCTTT	CSVVGELGTEAFF
TRBV29-1	TRBD1	TRBJ1-1	many	TGCAGCTCGTCCGGGACAGGGCGGACTGAAGCTTTCTTT	CSSSGTGRTEAFF
TRBV11-2	TRBD2	TRBJ2-3	.	TGTGCCAGCAGCTTAAGCGGGGGGGCTCTAGATACGCAGTATTTT	CASSLSGGALDTQYF
TRBV7-9	TRBD2	TRBJ2-5	.	TGTGCCAGCGACGGACTAGCGGGGGGGCCGGGGCAAGAGACCCAGTACTTC	CASDGLAGGPGQETQYF
TRBV5-1	.	TRBJ2-2	.	TGCGCCAGCAGCTTGGAGGTAACCGAAGCCGGGGAGCTGTTTTTT	CASSLEVTEAGELFF
TRBV29-1	TRBD2	TRBJ2-1	.	TGCAGCGTTGATAAGACTAGCGGGGGTAATGAGCAGTTCTTC	CSVDKTSGGNEQFF
TRBV7-2	TRBD2	TRBJ2-7	.	TGTGCCAGCAGCCCCCGACTAGCGGGCTCCTACGAGCAGTACTTC	CASSPRLAGSYEQYF
TRBV5-5	TRBD1	TRBJ1-4	.	TGTGCCAGCAGCTTGGTGGGACAGGGGGCGTTAGAGGAAAAACTGTTTTTT	CASSLVGQGALEEKLFF
TRBV7-9	.	TRBJ2-7	many	TGTGCCAGCAGTACTCCCGGAGTGTTCGAGCAGTACTTC	CASSTPGVFEQYF
TRBV12-3/TRBV12-4	.	TRBJ1-2	few	TGTGCCAGCAGTTTAGGAAACAGCTATGGCTACACCTTC	CASSLGNSYGYTF
TRBV2	.	TRBJ2-1	many	TGTGCCAGCCGGCGGGACCCGTACAATGAGCAGTTCTTC	CASRRDPYNEQFF
TRBV2	TRBD2	TRBJ2-7	.	TGTGCCAGCAGTGATCGGGGCGGGAGGGGCACAGATGAGCAGTACTTC	CASSDRGGRGTDEQYF
TRBV5-1	.	TRBJ1-2	many	TGCGCCAGCAGCCTTAATTCTCGGGGTCGGTTTAGTCAGAACACCAACTATGGCTACACCTTC	CASSLNSRGRFSQNTNYGYTF
TRBV7-2	.	TRBJ2-5	few	TGTGCCAGCAGCCCACAACGGGAGATAAAGACCCAGTACTTC	CASSPQREIKTQYF
TRBV28	.	TRBJ2-1	few	TGTGCCAGCAGTTTAGAGCTCCGCTCTCGAAGAACCTTC	CASSLELRSRRTF
TRBV7-6	.	TRBJ1-1	.	TGTGCCAGCAGCTTAGGGTCGAGAACTGAAGCTTTCTTT	CASSLGSRTEAFF
TRBV18	TRBD1	TRBJ2-5	.	TGTGCCAGCTCAGGGGACAGAATAAACCAAGAGACCCAGTACTTC	CASSGDRINQETQYF
TRBV12-3/TRBV12-4	.	TRBJ2-4	many	TGTGCCAGCAGCCTCGAGGGGGCCAAAAACATTCAGTACTTC	CASSLEGAKNIQYF
TRBV6-5	TRBD2	TRBJ2-1	.	TGTGCCAGCAGTTACCGACCACTAGCGGGAGTGGCGAATGAGCAGTTCTTC	CASSYRPLAGVANEQFF
TRBV15	.	TRBJ2-3	.	TGTGCCACCAGCAGAGAAAGGCCCACAGATACGCAGTATTTT	CATSRERPTDTQYF
TRBV7-9	TRBD1	TRBJ2-1	few	TGTGCCAGCAGCTTAGGCGACAGGGGGAACATCCACAATGAGCAGTTCTTC	CASSLGDRGNIHNEQFF
TRBV9	TRBD2	TRBJ2-7	.	TGTGCCAGCAGCGTAGGGGGCGGGGGGAGCTCCTACGAGCAGTACTTC	CASSVGGGGSSYEQYF
TRBV5-1	.	TRBJ1-3	.	TGCGCCAGCAGCATCGGGACCTACTCTGGAAACACCATATATTTT	CASSIGTYSGNTIYF
TRBV5-1	TRBD1	TRBJ1-1	many	TGCGCCAGCAGCTTGACAGGGGGCGCTTCTGAAGCTTTCTTT	CASSLTGGASEAFF
TRBV6-5	.	TRBJ1-1	few	TGTGCCAGCAGTTACTCGACCGCAGTGAACACTGAAGCTTTCTTT	CASSYSTAVNTEAFF
TRBV24-1	.	TRBJ1-1	once	TGTGCCACCAGTGTGGGGGGGAACGCTGAAGCTTTCTTT	CATSVGGNAEAFF
TRBV3-1	TRBD2	TRBJ2-1	few	TGTGCCAGCAGGGACGGGACTAGCGGGAGTAATGAGCAGTTCTTC	CASRDGTSGSNEQFF
TRBV7-3	.	TRBJ2-1	few	TGTGCCAGCAGCGAAGGACTGGTGACCGACAATGAGCAGTTCTTC	CASSEGLVTDNEQFF